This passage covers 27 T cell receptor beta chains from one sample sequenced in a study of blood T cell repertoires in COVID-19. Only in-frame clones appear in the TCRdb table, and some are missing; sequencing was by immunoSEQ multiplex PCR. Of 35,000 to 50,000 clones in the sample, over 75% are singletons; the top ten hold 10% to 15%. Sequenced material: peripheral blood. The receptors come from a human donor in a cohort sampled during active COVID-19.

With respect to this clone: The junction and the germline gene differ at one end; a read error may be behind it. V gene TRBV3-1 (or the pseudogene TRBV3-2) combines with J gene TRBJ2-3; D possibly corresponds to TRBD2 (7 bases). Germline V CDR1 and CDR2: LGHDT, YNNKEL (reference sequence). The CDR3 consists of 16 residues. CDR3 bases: TGTGCCAGCAGCCAAAATTGGGCGGGGGCAGGAGATGCGCAGTATTTT. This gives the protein CASSQNWAGAGDAQYF.

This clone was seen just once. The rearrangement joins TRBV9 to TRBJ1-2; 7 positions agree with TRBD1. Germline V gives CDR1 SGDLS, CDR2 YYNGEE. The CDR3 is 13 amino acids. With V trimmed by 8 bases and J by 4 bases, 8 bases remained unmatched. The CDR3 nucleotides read TGTGCCAGGGATCCAGGGGGATGCTATGGCTACACCTTC. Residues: CARDPGGCYGYTF.

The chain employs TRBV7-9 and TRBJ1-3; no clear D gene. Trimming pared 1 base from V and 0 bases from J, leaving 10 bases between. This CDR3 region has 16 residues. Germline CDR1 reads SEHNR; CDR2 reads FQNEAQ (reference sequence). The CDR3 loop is CASSLGALASGNTIYF. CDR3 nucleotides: TGTGCCAGCAGCTTAGGGGCACTGGCCTCTGGAAACACCATATATTTT.

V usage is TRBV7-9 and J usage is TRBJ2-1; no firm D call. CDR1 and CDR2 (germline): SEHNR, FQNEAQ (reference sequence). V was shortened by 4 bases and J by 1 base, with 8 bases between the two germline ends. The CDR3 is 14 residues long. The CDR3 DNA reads TGTGCCAGCAGCTCCGGGTCTTCCTACAATGAGCAGTTCTTC. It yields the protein CASSSGSSYNEQFF.

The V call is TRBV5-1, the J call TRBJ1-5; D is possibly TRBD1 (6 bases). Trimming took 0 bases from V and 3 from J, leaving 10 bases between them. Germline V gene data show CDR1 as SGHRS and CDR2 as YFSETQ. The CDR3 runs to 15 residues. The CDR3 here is CASSLAGAINQPQHF. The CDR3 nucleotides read TGCGCCAGCAGCTTGGCAGGGGCTATCAATCAGCCCCAGCATTTT. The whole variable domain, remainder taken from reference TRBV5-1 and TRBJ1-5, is KAGVTQTPRYLIKTRGQQVTLSCSPISGHRSVSWYQQTPGQGLQFLFEYFSETQRNKGNFPGRFSGRQFSNSRSEMNVSTLELGDSALYLCASSLAGAINQPQHFGDGTRLSIL.

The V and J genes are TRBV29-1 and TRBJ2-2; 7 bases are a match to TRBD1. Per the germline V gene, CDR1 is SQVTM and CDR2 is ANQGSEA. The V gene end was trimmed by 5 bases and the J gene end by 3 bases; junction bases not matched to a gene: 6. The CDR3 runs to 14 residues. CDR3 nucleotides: TGCAGCGTTATTGACAGGGAGTACACCGGGGAGCTGTTTTTT. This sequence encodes CSVIDREYTGELFF.

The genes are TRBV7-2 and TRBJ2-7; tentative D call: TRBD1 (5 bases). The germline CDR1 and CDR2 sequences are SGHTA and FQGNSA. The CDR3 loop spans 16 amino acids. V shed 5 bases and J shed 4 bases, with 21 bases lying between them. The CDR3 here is CASSPNVRQKSYEQYF. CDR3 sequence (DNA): TGTGCCAGCAGCCCAAATGTCCGACAGAAATCTTACGAGCAGTACTTC.

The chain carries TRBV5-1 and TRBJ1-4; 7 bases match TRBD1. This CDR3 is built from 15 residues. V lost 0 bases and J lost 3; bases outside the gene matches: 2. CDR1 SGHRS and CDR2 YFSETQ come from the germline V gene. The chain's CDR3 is CASSLGRGPNEKLFF. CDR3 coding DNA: TGCGCCAGCAGCTTGGGAAGGGGGCCTAATGAAAAACTGTTTTTT.

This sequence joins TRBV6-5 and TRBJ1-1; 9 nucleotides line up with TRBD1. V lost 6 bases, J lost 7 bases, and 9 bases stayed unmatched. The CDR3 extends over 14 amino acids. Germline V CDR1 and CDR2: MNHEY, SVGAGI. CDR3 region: CASRGQGSGGEAFF. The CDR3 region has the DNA TGTGCCAGCAGGGGACAGGGTTCGGGGGGTGAAGCTTTCTTT.

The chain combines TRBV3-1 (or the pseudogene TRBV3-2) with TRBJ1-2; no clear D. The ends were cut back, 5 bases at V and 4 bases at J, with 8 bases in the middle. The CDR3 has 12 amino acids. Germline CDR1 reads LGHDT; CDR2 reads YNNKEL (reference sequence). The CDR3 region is CASSSTTYGYTF. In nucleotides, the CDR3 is TGTGCCAGCAGCAGTACTACCTATGGCTACACCTTC.

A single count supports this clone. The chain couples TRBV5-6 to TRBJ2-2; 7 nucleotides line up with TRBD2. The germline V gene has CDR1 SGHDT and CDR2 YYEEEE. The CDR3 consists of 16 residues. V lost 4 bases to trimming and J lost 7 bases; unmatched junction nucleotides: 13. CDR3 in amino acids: CASSPGLPLEGGELFF. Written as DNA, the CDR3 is TGTGCCAGCAGCCCGGGACTACCATTGGAGGGCGGGGAGCTGTTTTTT.

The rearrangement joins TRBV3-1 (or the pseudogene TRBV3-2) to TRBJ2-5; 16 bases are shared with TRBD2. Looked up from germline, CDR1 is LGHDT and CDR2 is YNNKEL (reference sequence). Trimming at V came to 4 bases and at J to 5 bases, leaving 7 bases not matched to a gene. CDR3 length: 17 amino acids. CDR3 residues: CASSPGTSGGAIETQYF. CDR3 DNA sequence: TGTGCCAGCAGCCCGGGGACTAGCGGGGGGGCCATCGAGACCCAGTACTTC.

CDR3 sequence (DNA): TGTGCCAGCAGCTCAGCAGGGGTAAATGAGCAGTTCTTC. Translating gives CASSSAGVNEQFF. V and J are TRBV5-6 and TRBJ2-1, with a possible D match to TRBD1 (6 bases). V was shortened by 3 bases and J by 7 bases, with 11 bases between the two germline ends. The germline V gene has CDR1 SGHDT and CDR2 YYEEEE. This CDR3 comprises 13 residues.

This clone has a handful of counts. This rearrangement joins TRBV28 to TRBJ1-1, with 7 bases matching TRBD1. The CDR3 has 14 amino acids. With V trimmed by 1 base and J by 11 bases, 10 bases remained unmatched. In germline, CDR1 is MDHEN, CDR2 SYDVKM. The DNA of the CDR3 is TGTGCCAGCAGTTTATTCACCGGGACAGTTGGCGCTTTCTTT. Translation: CASSLFTGTVGAFF.

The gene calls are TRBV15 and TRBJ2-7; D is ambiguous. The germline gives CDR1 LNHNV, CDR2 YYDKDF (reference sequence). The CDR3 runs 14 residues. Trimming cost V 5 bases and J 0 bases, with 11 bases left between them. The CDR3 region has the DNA TGTGCCACCAGCGTAACAGTTTCCTCCTACGAGCAGTACTTC. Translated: CATSVTVSSYEQYF.

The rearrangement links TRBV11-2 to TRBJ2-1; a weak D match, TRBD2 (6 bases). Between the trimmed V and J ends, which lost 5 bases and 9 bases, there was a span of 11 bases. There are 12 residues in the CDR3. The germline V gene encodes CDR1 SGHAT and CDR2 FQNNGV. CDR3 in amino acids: CASSTGRGEQFF. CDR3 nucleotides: TGTGCCAGCAGCACGGGGCGGGGTGAGCAGTTCTTC.

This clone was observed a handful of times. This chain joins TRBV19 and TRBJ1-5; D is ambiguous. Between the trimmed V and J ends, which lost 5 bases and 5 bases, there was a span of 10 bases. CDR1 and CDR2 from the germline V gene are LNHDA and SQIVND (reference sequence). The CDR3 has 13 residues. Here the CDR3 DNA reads TGTGCCAGTAGTCAGCGGGGAGATCAGCCCCAGCATTTT. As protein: CASSQRGDQPQHF.

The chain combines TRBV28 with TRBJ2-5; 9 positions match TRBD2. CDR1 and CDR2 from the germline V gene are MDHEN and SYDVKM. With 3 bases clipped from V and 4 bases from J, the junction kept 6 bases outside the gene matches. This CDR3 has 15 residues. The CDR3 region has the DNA TGTGCCAGCAGTTTGGGCGGGGGGGCCGCAGAGACCCAGTACTTC. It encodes CASSLGGGAAETQYF. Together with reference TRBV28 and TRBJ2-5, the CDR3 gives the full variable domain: DVKVTQSSRYLVKRTGEKVFLECVQDMDHENMFWYRQDPGLGLRLIYFSYDVKMKEKGDIPEGYSVSREKKERFSLILESASTNQTSMYLCASSLGGGAAETQYFGPGTRLLVL.

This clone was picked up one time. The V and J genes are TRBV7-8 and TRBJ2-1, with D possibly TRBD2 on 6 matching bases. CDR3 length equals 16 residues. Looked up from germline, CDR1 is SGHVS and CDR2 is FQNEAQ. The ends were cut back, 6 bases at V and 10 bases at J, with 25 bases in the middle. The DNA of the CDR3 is TGTGCCAGCAGTTATGCGGGGACGGTAAGGCAAACCGAGCAGTTCTTC. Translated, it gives CASSYAGTVRQTEQFF.

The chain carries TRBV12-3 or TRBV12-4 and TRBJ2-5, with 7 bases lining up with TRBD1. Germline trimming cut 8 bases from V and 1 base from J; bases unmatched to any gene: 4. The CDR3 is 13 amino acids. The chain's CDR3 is CASAQGIQETQYF. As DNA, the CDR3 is TGTGCCAGCGCACAGGGGATCCAAGAGACCCAGTACTTC.

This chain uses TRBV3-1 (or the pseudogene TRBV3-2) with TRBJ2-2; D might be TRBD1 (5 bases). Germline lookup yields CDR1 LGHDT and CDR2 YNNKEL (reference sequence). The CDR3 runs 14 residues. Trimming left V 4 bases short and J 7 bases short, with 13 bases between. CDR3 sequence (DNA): TGTGCCAGCAGCCGCTCCGTAGGGGACGGGGAGCTGTTTTTT. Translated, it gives CASSRSVGDGELFF.

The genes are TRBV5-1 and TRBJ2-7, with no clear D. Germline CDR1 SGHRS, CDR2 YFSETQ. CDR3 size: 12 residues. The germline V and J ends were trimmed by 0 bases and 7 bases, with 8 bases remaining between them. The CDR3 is CASSLDPTEQYF. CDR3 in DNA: TGCGCCAGCAGCTTGGACCCGACTGAGCAGTACTTC.

The CDR3 region has the DNA TGTGCCTCACAGGGAAGTGTTGAAGCTTTCTTT. It is translated as CASQGSVEAFF. The chain combines TRBV6-6 with TRBJ1-1, with D perhaps TRBD1 (6 bases). CDR1 and CDR2 (germline): MNHNY, SVGAGI (reference sequence). Trimming left V 11 bases short and J 7 bases short, with 14 bases between. The CDR3 extends over 11 amino acids.

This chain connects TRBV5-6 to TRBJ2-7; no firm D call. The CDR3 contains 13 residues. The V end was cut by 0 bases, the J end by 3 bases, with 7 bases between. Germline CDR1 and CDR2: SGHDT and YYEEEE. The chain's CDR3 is CASSLASVYEQYF. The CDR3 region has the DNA TGTGCCAGCAGCTTGGCCTCGGTCTACGAGCAGTACTTC.

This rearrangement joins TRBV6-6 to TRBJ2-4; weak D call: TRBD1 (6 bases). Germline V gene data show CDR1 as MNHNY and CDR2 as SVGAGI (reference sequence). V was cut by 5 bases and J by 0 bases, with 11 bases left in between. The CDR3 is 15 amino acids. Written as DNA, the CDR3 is TGTGCCAGCAGTACCGGGACACTAGCCAAAAACATTCAGTACTTC. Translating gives CASSTGTLAKNIQYF.

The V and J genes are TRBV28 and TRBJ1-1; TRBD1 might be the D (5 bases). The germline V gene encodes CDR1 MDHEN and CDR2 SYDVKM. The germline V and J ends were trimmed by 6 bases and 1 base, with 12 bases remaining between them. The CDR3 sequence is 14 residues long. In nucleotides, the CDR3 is TGTGCCAGCAGGTCCCAGGGTCGGAACACTGAAGCTTTCTTT. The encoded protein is CASRSQGRNTEAFF.

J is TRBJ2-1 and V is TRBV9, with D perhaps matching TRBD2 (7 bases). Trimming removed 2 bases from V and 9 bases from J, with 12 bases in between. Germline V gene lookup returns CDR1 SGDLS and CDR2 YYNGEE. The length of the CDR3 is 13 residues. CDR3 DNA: TGTGCCAGCAGCGTGATCCGGGGGGCTGAGCAGTTCTTC. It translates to CASSVIRGAEQFF.